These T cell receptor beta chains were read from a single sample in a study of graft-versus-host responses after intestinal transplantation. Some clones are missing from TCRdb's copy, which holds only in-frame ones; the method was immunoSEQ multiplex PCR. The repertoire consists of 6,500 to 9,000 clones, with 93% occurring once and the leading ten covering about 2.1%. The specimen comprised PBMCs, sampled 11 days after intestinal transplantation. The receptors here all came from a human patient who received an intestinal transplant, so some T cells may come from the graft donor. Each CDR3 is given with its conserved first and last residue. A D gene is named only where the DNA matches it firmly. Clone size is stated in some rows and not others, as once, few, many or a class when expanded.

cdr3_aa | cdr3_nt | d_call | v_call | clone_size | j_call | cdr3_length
CASSPQGSETQYF | TGTGCCAGCTCACCACAGGGGTCAGAGACCCAGTACTTC | NA | TRBV18 | NA | TRBJ2-5 | 13
CASRGSGRYTGELFF | TGTGCCAGTAGGGGGAGCGGGCGATACACCGGGGAGCTGTTTTTT | NA | TRBV19 | once | TRBJ2-2 | 15
CASTSGRGSGETQYF | TGCGCCAGCACATCGGGGCGGGGTTCTGGGGAGACCCAGTACTTC | NA | TRBV5-1 | NA | TRBJ2-5 | 15
CAWLRTGGITEAFF | TGTGCCTGGCTACGGACAGGGGGCATCACTGAAGCTTTCTTT | TRBD1 | TRBV30 | NA | TRBJ1-1 | 14
CASSSIQIGPDSSYGYTF | TGTGCCAGCAGTTCCATCCAAATTGGCCCGGACAGCAGCTATGGCTACACCTTC | NA | TRBV27 | NA | TRBJ1-2 | 18
CASSPLGEVTGELFF | TGTGCCAGCAGTCCGCTCGGGGAAGTAACCGGGGAGCTGTTTTTT | NA | TRBV2 | NA | TRBJ2-2 | 15
CASSPGTSASYEQYF | TGTGCCAGCAGCCCGGGGACTAGCGCTTCCTACGAGCAGTACTTC | TRBD2 | TRBV5-6 | NA | TRBJ2-7 | 15
CASKTLAGAGETQYF | TGTGCCAGCAAAACTCTAGCGGGAGCGGGTGAGACCCAGTACTTC | TRBD2 | TRBV27 | NA | TRBJ2-5 | 15
CASSVERESSYNEQFF | TGTGCCAGCAGCGTAGAGCGGGAGAGCTCCTACAATGAGCAGTTCTTC | TRBD2 | TRBV9 | NA | TRBJ2-1 | 16
CASSLGTNYGYTF | TGTGCCAGCAGTTTGGGCACAAACTATGGCTACACCTTC | NA | TRBV27 | NA | TRBJ1-2 | 13
CASSSGGGTDTQYF | TGTGCCAGCAGTAGCGGGGGGGGAACAGATACGCAGTATTTT | TRBD2 | TRBV6-4 | NA | TRBJ2-3 | 14
CASSASPGTPKSPQHF | TGTGCCAGCAGTGCCTCCCCTGGGACACCTAAGTCTCCCCAGCATTTT | NA | TRBV6-1 | NA | TRBJ1-5 | 16
CASRGHSYNEQFF | TGTGCCAGCAGGGGACACTCCTACAATGAGCAGTTCTTC | NA | TRBV5-6 | NA | TRBJ2-1 | 13
CASSEGGAYEQYF | TGCGCCAGCAGTGAGGGGGGGGCCTACGAGCAGTACTTC | TRBD2 | TRBV10-1 | NA | TRBJ2-7 | 13
CASSLGGHTQETQYF | TGTGCCAGCAGTTTAGGGGGACATACCCAAGAGACCCAGTACTTC | NA | TRBV28 | NA | TRBJ2-5 | 15
CASGRQPYSNQPQHF | TGTGCCAGCGGACGACAGCCCTATAGCAATCAGCCCCAGCATTTT | NA | TRBV28 | once | TRBJ1-5 | 15
CASSLLPRGGRYEQYF | TGTGCCAGCAGCTTATTACCGCGGGGGGGCCGCTACGAGCAGTACTTC | TRBD2 | TRBV7-2 | NA | TRBJ2-7 | 16
CASIGDAPSYEQYF | TGTGCCAGCATAGGGGATGCCCCCTCCTACGAGCAGTACTTC | NA | TRBV25-1 | once | TRBJ2-7 | 14
CASSQDPGGGDTQYF | TGTGCCAGCAGCCAAGATCCCGGGGGTGGAGATACGCAGTATTTT | NA | TRBV4-2 | large | TRBJ2-3 | 15
CASSSLQGALGSGNTIYF | TGCGCCAGCAGCTCTTTACAGGGGGCATTGGGTTCTGGAAACACCATATATTTT | TRBD1 | TRBV5-1 | NA | TRBJ1-3 | 18
CASSISGTPQKAFF | TGTGCCAGTAGTATTTCCGGGACACCTCAAAAAGCTTTCTTT | NA | TRBV19 | NA | TRBJ1-1 | 14
CASSSRTSSTDTQYF | TGTGCCAGCAGCTCTCGTACTTCTAGCACAGATACGCAGTATTTT | NA | TRBV7-9 | NA | TRBJ2-3 | 15
CASSEARNTIYF | TGTGCCAGCAGTGAGGCCCGAAACACCATATATTTT | NA | TRBV6-1 | NA | TRBJ1-3 | 12